These 6 T cell receptor beta chains were sequenced from one sample in a study of cytomegalovirus exposure and HLA in healthy donors (dated by TCRdb to the late 2010s). Receptor amplification or capture employed the immunoSEQ multiplex PCR assay. What TCRdb holds here is the immuneACCESS table cut down to in-frame rearrangements. Part of the clones is not present; checked against another copy, under half of the missing clones reflect an unresolved V gene, and the others are unexplained. This sample comprises 150,000 to 200,000 clones, approximately 86% of them detected only once. The ten largest clonotypes hold around 7.2% of the sample. Specimen: PBMCs. These receptors originate from a man aged 30 to 39 in good health and CMV-seropositive.

CDR3 sequence reads: CASSALGGLAGDEQYF. CDR3 coding DNA: TGTGCCAGTAGTGCCTTGGGGGGACTAGCGGGAGACGAGCAGTACTTC. This sequence joins TRBV19 and TRBJ2-7; 14 bases are shared with TRBD2. CDR3 length: 16 residues. Germline lookup yields CDR1 LNHDA and CDR2 SQIVND (reference sequence). The ends lost 5 bases at V and 5 bases at J; junction bases unmatched: 8.

J is TRBJ1-2 and V is TRBV2; a weak D match, TRBD1 (5 bases). Trimming took 6 bases from V and 8 from J, leaving 19 bases between them. There are 14 residues in the CDR3. Germline CDR1 reads SNHLY; CDR2 reads FYNNEI. The CDR3 loop is CASRPDRRRGGYTF. CDR3 DNA: TGTGCCAGCAGACCCGACAGACGACGAGGAGGCTACACCTTC.

The gene calls are TRBV28 and TRBJ2-7; the D is unclear. Trimming removed 5 bases at V and 3 bases at J, with 8 bases between. Per germline, CDR1 MDHEN and CDR2 SYDVKM. This CDR3 comprises 12 residues. CDR3 DNA sequence: TGTGCCAGCAGTCCCGACCGCTACGAGCAGTACTTC. Translated: CASSPDRYEQYF.

J is TRBJ2-1 and V is TRBV5-1, with unresolved D. V was shortened by 0 bases and J by 5 bases, with 6 bases between the two germline ends. The CDR3 loop spans 13 amino acids. Germline V lookup: CDR1 SGHRS, CDR2 YFSETQ. CDR3 protein: CASSLEVNNEQFF. Written as DNA, the CDR3 is TGCGCCAGCAGCTTGGAAGTTAACAATGAGCAGTTCTTC.

V is TRBV7-2 and J is TRBJ1-5; D is perhaps TRBD1 (5 bases). Germline CDR1 and CDR2: SGHTA and FQGNSA. The CDR3 is made up of 15 amino acids. Deletions cut 2 bases from V and 2 bases from J, with 10 bases between. The CDR3 loop reads CASSLSGNGNQPQHF. DNA for the CDR3: TGTGCCAGCAGCTTATCAGGGAACGGCAATCAGCCCCAGCATTTT.

The rearrangement joins TRBV2 to TRBJ1-1, with a tentative D call TRBD1 (5 bases). The CDR3 runs to 13 residues. Per germline, CDR1 SNHLY and CDR2 FYNNEI. The ends were cut back, 6 bases at V and 6 bases at J, with 14 bases in the middle. CDR3 DNA: TGTGCCAGCAGCCCACAGGTCGAATCTGAAGCTTTCTTT. Protein product: CASSPQVESEAFF.